Detailed here is one T cell receptor (beta chain). Antigen unknown. The data derive from a study of T cell repertoires in aging, cancer and after chemotherapy. Study results and limitations: In healthy donors, age-related TCR diversity loss mainly reflected lost richness.

The V and J ends lost 0 bases and 5 bases respectively, with 5 bases between them. Germline V lookup: CDR1 SGHNT, CDR2 YYREEE (reference sequence). This CDR3 region has 12 residues. Peripheral blood genomic DNA, not sorted cells or RNA, was the template. Multiplex touch-down PCR with TRB-A/B primers amplified rearranged V-D-J TRB sequences. A single record per CDR3 protein comes from TCRdb applying MiXCR to the multiplex PCR reads. The sample carries approximately 10,000 distinct CDR3 sequences, just under 30% recorded once. The V and J genes are TRBV5-4 and TRBJ1-1, with D uncertain. Sequenced input: blood. The TCR sequence derives from a human donor in good health. CDR3 bases: TGTGCCAGCAGCTTGGACAGTACTGAAGCTTTCTTT. Protein: CASSLDSTEAFF.